One sample yielded the 24 T cell receptor beta chains listed below, sequenced in a study of blood T cell repertoires in COVID-19. The data were produced by immunoSEQ multiplex PCR, yet TCRdb's version contains in-frame clones alone and is incomplete. The data show 150,000 to 250,000 clones, 65% to 90% seen once. Material: PBMCs or T cells enriched from blood (not recorded which). These receptors originate from a man between 35 and 55 years old who had recovered from COVID-19.

V gene TRBV7-2 combines with J gene TRBJ2-3; 9 bases map to TRBD2. The CDR3 is made up of 16 amino acids. With V trimmed by 6 bases and J by 4 bases, 11 bases remained unmatched. Germline V CDR1 and CDR2: SGHTA, FQGNSA. Here the CDR3 DNA reads TGTGCCAGCAGACCGCCGGGACTAGCTCCCTCAGATACGCAGTATTTT. Its protein is CASRPPGLAPSDTQYF.

The chain carries TRBV7-2 and TRBJ2-3, with 10 bases identical to TRBD1. CDR1 SGHTA and CDR2 FQGNSA come from the germline V gene. After removal of 2 bases from V and 7 bases from J, the junction contained 12 bases not matched to a gene. The CDR3 contains 17 residues. The CDR3 region has the DNA TGTGCCAGCAGCTTACGGACAGGGGGGAGTGGATTGTATACGCAGTATTTT. Translation gives CASSLRTGGSGLYTQYF.

The rearrangement uses TRBV27 and TRBJ1-6; maybe TRBD1 (5 bases). CDR3 length equals 15 residues. Germline V lookup: CDR1 MNHEY, CDR2 SMNVEV (reference sequence). V lost 6 bases, J lost 4 bases, and 13 bases lay in between. Written as DNA, the CDR3 is TGTGCCAGCAGGGGGGAGGGACCTTATAATTCACCCCTCCACTTT. This sequence encodes CASRGEGPYNSPLHF.

A single count supports this clone. The genes are TRBV5-1 and TRBJ2-1; D is uncertain. Per the germline V gene, CDR1 is SGHRS and CDR2 is YFSETQ. The CDR3 runs to 16 residues. V lost 0 bases to trimming and J lost 2 bases, with 12 bases between them. CDR3 region: CASSLAGSATYNEQFF. The DNA for the CDR3 is TGCGCCAGCAGCTTGGCCGGAAGCGCCACCTACAATGAGCAGTTCTTC.

This chain uses TRBV4-2 with TRBJ2-7, with 9 positions matching TRBD2. CDR1 and CDR2 from the germline V gene are LGHNA and YNFKEQ. V shed 0 bases, J shed 8 bases, and the junction held 11 bases outside the gene matches. The CDR3 spans 16 residues. The CDR3 sequence is CASSQDPLAGYTQQYF. The CDR3 coding sequence is TGTGCCAGCAGCCAAGATCCCCTAGCGGGATACACTCAGCAGTACTTC.

CDR3 DNA sequence: TGTGCCAGCAGTAGCGGCACAGATACGCAGTATTTT. Protein: CASSSGTDTQYF. This chain joins TRBV7-3 and TRBJ2-3; tentatively, D is TRBD2 (5 bases). Trimming cost V 6 bases and J 1 base, with 5 bases left between them. Germline values: CDR1 SGHTA, CDR2 FQGTGA. The CDR3 runs 12 residues.

The count of this clone is one. J is TRBJ2-7 and V is TRBV28; a possible D gene is TRBD1 (5 bases). Germline V lookup: CDR1 MDHEN, CDR2 SYDVKM. Trimming cost V 9 bases and J 0 bases, with 15 bases left between them. The CDR3 is 14 residues long. In DNA form, the CDR3 reads TGTGCCAGTTTGGGGCAGGGCGCCTCCTACGAGCAGTACTTC. Translation: CASLGQGASYEQYF.

The chain carries TRBV6-6 and TRBJ1-2; 7 nucleotides match TRBD1. The trim removed 6 bases at V and 9 bases at J, leaving 16 bases unmatched. The V gene's germline CDR1 is MNHNY and CDR2 SVGAGI (reference sequence). This CDR3 spans 15 amino acids. The CDR3 nucleotides are TGTGCCAGCAGCGCCCCGCGAGGGGGCGGGATTAGCTACACCTTC. Translation gives CASSAPRGGGISYTF.

In the case of this clone: One end of the junction fails to match germline, which may point to a read error. The chain links TRBV7-7 to TRBJ2-5; TRBD2 is a possible D gene (6 bases). The CDR3 is 13 amino acids. Germline V gene data show CDR1 as SSHAT and CDR2 as FNYEAQ (reference sequence). The CDR3 DNA reads as TGTGCTAGCAGCTCAGGACTAAAAGAGACCCAGTACTTC. Protein product: CASSSGLKETQYF. Using reference TRBV7-7 and TRBJ2-5 for the parts outside the CDR3, the full variable domain is GAGVSQSPRYKVTKRGQDVTLRCDPISSHATLYWYQQALGQGPEFLTYFNYEAQPDKSGLPSDRFSAERPEGSISTLTIQRTEQRDSAMYRCASSSGLKETQYFGPGTRLLVL.

This sequence joins TRBV27 and TRBJ1-4; 7 nucleotides match TRBD1. The germline V gene has CDR1 MNHEY and CDR2 SMNVEV (reference sequence). Trimming at V came to 2 bases and at J to 4 bases, leaving 10 bases not matched to a gene. The CDR3 has 17 residues. CDR3 DNA: TGTGCCAGCAGTTTAGGGACAGCAGGAGGGGTTAATGAAAAACTGTTTTTT. Protein sequence: CASSLGTAGGVNEKLFF.

J is TRBJ2-3 and V is TRBV3-1 (or the pseudogene TRBV3-2), with TRBD1 matching 9 bases. Germline CDR1 reads LGHDT; CDR2 reads YNNKEL (reference sequence). The CDR3 consists of 15 residues. Trimming cost V 4 bases and J 5 bases; bases outside gene matches: 7. The CDR3 here is CASSLTGGALDTQYF. DNA for the CDR3: TGTGCCAGCAGCCTAACAGGGGGCGCCTTAGATACGCAGTATTTT.

The chain combines TRBV7-2 with TRBJ1-6; maybe TRBD1 (6 bases). The germline V gene encodes CDR1 SGHTA and CDR2 FQGNSA. The CDR3 is made up of 16 amino acids. The ends were cut back, 3 bases at V and 10 bases at J, with 19 bases in the middle. The CDR3 nucleotides are TGTGCCAGCAGCTTTAGTGTTAACAGGGAAGGATCACCCCTCCACTTT. It specifies CASSFSVNREGSPLHF.

CDR3 nucleotide sequence: TGTGCCAGCAGTGAAGTAAGTTGGCTTACTGAAGCTTTCTTT. Its translation is CASSEVSWLTEAFF. The chain is built from TRBV2 and TRBJ1-1; D unclear. This CDR3 contains 14 residues. V lost 1 base and J 5 bases, leaving 11 bases between the germline ends. CDR1 and CDR2 (germline): SNHLY, FYNNEI.

The V gene is TRBV6-6, the J gene TRBJ2-1, with 7 bases fitting TRBD2. J gave up 6 bases and V 10 bases, and 6 bases lay outside the gene matches. Germline CDR1 reads MNHNY; CDR2 reads SVGAGI (reference sequence). The CDR3 has 12 residues. The CDR3 DNA follows: TGTGCCACCCGGGCGGGAGCCAATGAGCAGTTCTTC. It yields the protein CATRAGANEQFF.

This rearrangement joins TRBV10-3 to TRBJ2-2, with 9 bases lining up with TRBD1. With V trimmed by 2 bases and J by 4 bases, 2 bases remained unmatched. Germline V gene data show CDR1 as ENHRY and CDR2 as SYGVKD. This CDR3 comprises 15 residues. The CDR3 nucleotides read TGTGCCATCAGTGAGGGGACAGGGTTCACCGGGGAGCTGTTTTTT. Translated: CAISEGTGFTGELFF.

In this sample, this clone turned up once. This rearrangement joins TRBV5-1 to TRBJ2-2; the D gene is possibly TRBD1 (6 bases). Germline assignment: CDR1 SGHRS and CDR2 YFSETQ. The CDR3 has 13 residues. V gave up 4 bases and J gave up 7 bases, with 11 bases separating them. CDR3 in amino acids: CASSRTDRGELFF. CDR3 bases: TGCGCCAGCAGCAGGACAGACCGCGGGGAGCTGTTTTTT.

This clone was counted between two and nine times. This sequence joins TRBV28 and TRBJ1-1; D may be TRBD1 (6 bases). CDR1 is MDHEN and CDR2 is SYDVKM in the germline V gene. CDR3 length equals 15 residues. Trimming left V 3 bases short and J 6 bases short, with 17 bases between. The CDR3: CASSFGLQGGAEAFF. The CDR3 nucleotides are TGTGCCAGCAGTTTCGGGCTACAGGGAGGGGCTGAAGCTTTCTTT.

The rearrangement joins TRBV27 to TRBJ1-5; D is undetermined. Trimming left V 1 base short and J 5 bases short, with 12 bases between. Germline V gene sequence: CDR1 MNHEY, CDR2 SMNVEV (reference sequence). The CDR3 is 15 residues long. The CDR3 bases are TGTGCCAGCAGTTTATACGCTTCCCTAGATCAGCCCCAGCATTTT. It is translated as CASSLYASLDQPQHF.

This clone was observed a few times. The V and J genes are TRBV18 and TRBJ2-7; tentatively, D is TRBD2 (5 bases). This CDR3 region has 13 residues. Trimming removed 2 bases at V and 2 bases at J, with 7 bases between. CDR1 KGHSH and CDR2 LQKENI come from the germline V gene. Written as DNA, the CDR3 is TGTGCCAGCTCACCAAGGACTGCCTACGAGCAGTACTTC. Amino acid sequence: CASSPRTAYEQYF.

The chain has TRBV10-3 and TRBJ2-1, with TRBD2 matching over 7 bases. Germline assignment: CDR1 ENHRY and CDR2 SYGVKD. CDR3 length: 11 residues. The junction had 1 base not matched to a gene; V was cut back by 9 bases and J by 5 bases. The CDR3 reads CAMRGNNEQFF. In nucleotides, the CDR3 is TGTGCCATGCGGGGGAACAATGAGCAGTTCTTC.

The chain carries TRBV19 and TRBJ1-2, with D perhaps TRBD1 (6 bases). Deletions cut 5 bases from V and 3 bases from J, with 10 bases between. The CDR3 spans 13 residues. CDR1 LNHDA and CDR2 SQIVND come from the germline V gene (reference sequence). The CDR3 reads CASSVRTDYGYTF. CDR3 nucleotides: TGTGCCAGTAGTGTCCGGACAGACTATGGCTACACCTTC.

The DNA for the CDR3 is TGTGCCAGCAGTCAGGCCAGCTCCTACAATGAGCAGTTCTTC. Encoded protein: CASSQASSYNEQFF. The chain has TRBV28 and TRBJ2-1; no clear D gene. Trimming stripped 5 bases from V and 0 bases from J, with 8 bases between. Germline CDR1 and CDR2: MDHEN and SYDVKM. This CDR3 region has 14 residues.

The genes are TRBV27 and TRBJ1-1, with 10 bases aligning to TRBD1. There are 15 residues in the CDR3. Trimming removed 6 bases from V and 0 bases from J; junction bases left unmatched: 4. Germline V lookup: CDR1 MNHEY, CDR2 SMNVEV (reference sequence). The CDR3 reads CASRRTGGMNTEAFF. CDR3 coding DNA: TGTGCCAGCAGGCGGACAGGGGGAATGAACACTGAAGCTTTCTTT.

This clone was found a few times. The chain is built from TRBV20-1 and TRBJ2-4; TRBD2 is a possible D gene (5 bases). The germline V and J ends were trimmed by 3 bases and 1 base, with 13 bases remaining between them. The germline V gene encodes CDR1 DFQATT and CDR2 SNEGSKA (reference sequence). The CDR3 extends over 15 amino acids. CDR3 in amino acids: CSASTRSGAKNIQYF. DNA for the CDR3: TGCAGTGCTAGTACTAGATCTGGGGCCAAAAACATTCAGTACTTC.